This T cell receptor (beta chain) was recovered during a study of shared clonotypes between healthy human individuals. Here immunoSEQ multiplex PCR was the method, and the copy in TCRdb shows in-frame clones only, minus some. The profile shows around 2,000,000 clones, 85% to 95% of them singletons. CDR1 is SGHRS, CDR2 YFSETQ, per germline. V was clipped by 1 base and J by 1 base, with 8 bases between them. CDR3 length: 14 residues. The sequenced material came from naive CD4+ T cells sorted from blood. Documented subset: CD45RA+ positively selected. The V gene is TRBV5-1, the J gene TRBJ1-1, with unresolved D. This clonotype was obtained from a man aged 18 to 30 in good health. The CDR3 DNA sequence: TGCGCCAGCAGCTTGAGTCAGCAGAACACTGAAGCTTTCTTT. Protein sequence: CASSLSQQNTEAFF.